One sample yielded the 26 T cell receptor beta chains listed below, sequenced in a study of T cells after somatic rescue of genetic block (dated by TCRdb to the early 2020s). Libraries came from the immunoSEQ multiplex PCR assay. Entries here come from immuneACCESS through TCRdb and include only in-frame sequences with V and J called. Some clones fail to appear in such tables; in the studies checked, an unresolved V gene covers under half of the shortfall, and the cause of the remainder is unknown. The sample table contains approximately 70,000 clones; only one count was recorded for roughly 93% of them. The ten most abundant clones make up 2.8% of the sample. Sequencing used peripheral blood mononuclear cells (PBMCs). The receptors here all came from a man younger than 40.

The chain carries TRBV7-9 and TRBJ1-4; possibly TRBD1 for D (5 bases). The germline V and J ends were trimmed by 5 bases and 8 bases, with 18 bases remaining between them. Germline loops: CDR1 SEHNR, CDR2 FQNEAQ (reference sequence). This CDR3 comprises 15 residues. CDR3 coding DNA: TGTGCCAGCAGCGTTGGCGGGACGATGTGGGAAAAACTGTTTTTT. Translating it yields CASSVGGTMWEKLFF.

The CDR3 sequence is CASSRTSGSSYNEQFF. CDR3 sequence (DNA): TGTGCCAGCAGCAGGACTAGCGGAAGCTCCTACAATGAGCAGTTCTTC. This chain uses TRBV11-3 with TRBJ2-1; 10 bases align to TRBD2. After removal of 5 bases from V and 0 bases from J, the junction contained 4 bases not matched to a gene. Germline V gene lookup returns CDR1 SGHNT and CDR2 YENEEA. The CDR3 is 16 residues long.

The chain employs TRBV5-1 and TRBJ2-2; D remains unclear. The CDR3 has 14 residues. CDR1 and CDR2 (germline): SGHRS, YFSETQ. Trimming took off 5 bases at V and 6 bases at J, with 14 bases between the two ends. The DNA for the CDR3 is TGCGCCAGCAGAGATGAAGGTAGGCCCGGGGAGCTGTTTTTT. It encodes CASRDEGRPGELFF. Full variable domain (outside the CDR3, taken from reference TRBV5-1 and TRBJ2-2): KAGVTQTPRYLIKTRGQQVTLSCSPISGHRSVSWYQQTPGQGLQFLFEYFSETQRNKGNFPGRFSGRQFSNSRSEMNVSTLELGDSALYLCASRDEGRPGELFFGEGSRLTVL.

This sequence joins TRBV6-6 and TRBJ2-3; the D gene is possibly TRBD2 (6 bases). This CDR3 has 15 amino acids. Germline V lookup: CDR1 MNHNY, CDR2 SVGAGI (reference sequence). Deletions cut 3 bases from V and 0 bases from J, with 10 bases between. The CDR3 DNA reads as TGTGCCAGCAGTTATTTGGCGGGAAGCACAGATACGCAGTATTTT. It encodes CASSYLAGSTDTQYF.

V gene TRBV19 combines with J gene TRBJ1-1, with no clear D. The V end was cut by 4 bases, the J end by 6 bases, with 12 bases between. Germline values: CDR1 LNHDA, CDR2 SQIVND (reference sequence). The CDR3 has 13 amino acids. The CDR3 sequence: CASSTTLSAEAFF. The CDR3 DNA follows: TGTGCCAGTAGTACCACACTTAGCGCTGAAGCTTTCTTT.

The chain links TRBV27 to TRBJ2-1, with D perhaps TRBD1 or TRBD2 (5 bases each). Trimming took 2 bases from V and 3 from J, leaving 8 bases between them. Germline V gives CDR1 MNHEY, CDR2 SMNVEV (reference sequence). The CDR3 extends over 14 amino acids. CDR3 sequence (DNA): TGTGCCAGCAGTTTAACGGGGCGCTACAATGAGCAGTTCTTC. Encoded protein: CASSLTGRYNEQFF.

J is TRBJ1-1 and V is TRBV28; D call uncertain. Germline lookup yields CDR1 MDHEN and CDR2 SYDVKM. The CDR3 runs 10 residues. V lost 7 bases, J lost 7 bases, and 7 bases lay in between. As DNA, the CDR3 is TGTGCCAGCAATAGGGATGAAGCTTTCTTT. This sequence encodes CASNRDEAFF.

The rearrangement uses TRBV4-1 and TRBJ1-1; D is ambiguous. Per the germline V gene, CDR1 is MGHRA and CDR2 is YSYEKL. With 4 bases removed from V and 4 bases from J, the gap between germline ends came to 16 bases. This CDR3 is built from 15 residues. The chain's CDR3 is CASSLSGLRGTEAFF. The CDR3 DNA follows: TGCGCCAGCAGCCTGAGTGGACTGCGGGGCACTGAAGCTTTCTTT.

V usage is TRBV28 and J usage is TRBJ2-7, with 11 bases aligning to TRBD2. V dropped 6 bases and J dropped 6; count of bases not matched to a gene: 7. This CDR3 region has 14 residues. Germline V gene sequence: CDR1 MDHEN, CDR2 SYDVKM. The CDR3: CASRRGLAGGEQYF. The CDR3 nucleotides read TGTGCCAGCAGGAGGGGGCTAGCGGGAGGCGAGCAGTACTTC.

V is TRBV2 and J is TRBJ1-6, with 11 bases fitting TRBD1. The CDR3 spans 18 residues. The V and J ends lost 5 bases and 1 base, in that order; junction bases with no gene match: 7. CDR1 is SNHLY, CDR2 FYNNEI, per germline. The chain's CDR3 is CASSPRTGGWSYNSPLHF. The DNA of the CDR3 is TGTGCCAGCAGTCCCCGGACAGGGGGCTGGTCCTATAATTCACCCCTCCACTTT.

DNA for the CDR3: TGTGCCAGCAGCACGTGGACAGGGACGGTCGATGAGCAGTTCTTC. Translation: CASSTWTGTVDEQFF. The chain uses TRBV7-9 and TRBJ2-1, with TRBD1 matching 8 bases. The CDR3 covers 15 residues. The J segment lost 8 bases and the V segment lost 5 bases, leaving 11 bases of the junction unmatched. Germline CDR1 reads SEHNR; CDR2 reads FQNEAQ (reference sequence). Combining the CDR3 with reference TRBV7-9 and TRBJ2-1 gives the whole variable domain DTGVSQNPRHKITKRGQNVTFRCDPISEHNRLYWYRQTLGQGPEFLTYFQNEAQLEKSRLLSDRFSAERPKGSFSTLEIQRTEQGDSAMYLCASSTWTGTVDEQFFGPGTRLTVL.

The rearrangement uses TRBV18 and TRBJ2-7, with 10 bases lining up with TRBD1. J lost 5 bases, V lost 4 bases, and 8 bases had no gene match. This CDR3 has 15 residues. Germline-derived CDR1 and CDR2 are KGHSH and LQKENI. CDR3 residues: CASSRETGGGNEQYF. CDR3 in DNA: TGTGCCAGCTCACGAGAGACAGGGGGCGGGAACGAGCAGTACTTC.

V is TRBV10-3 and J is TRBJ1-1; 10 bases fit TRBD1. Germline V gives CDR1 ENHRY, CDR2 SYGVKD. The CDR3 runs 14 residues. The V gene end was trimmed by 3 bases and the J gene end by 5 bases; junction bases not matched to a gene: 3. The CDR3 nucleotides read TGTGCCATCAGTGATCGACAGGGGGCAACTGAAGCTTTCTTT. This gives the protein CAISDRQGATEAFF.

The V and J genes are TRBV6-1 and TRBJ1-1, with 10 bases matching TRBD1. Germline V lookup: CDR1 MNHNS, CDR2 SASEGT. There are 16 residues in the CDR3. The junction had 12 bases not matched to a gene; V was cut back by 1 base and J by 10 bases. This chain's CDR3 is CASSEGPGQGLLGAFF. CDR3 in DNA: TGTGCCAGCAGTGAAGGACCGGGACAGGGGTTACTAGGAGCTTTCTTT.

The genes are TRBV28 and TRBJ1-3, with D maybe TRBD1 (5 bases). The V end lost 5 bases, the J end lost 2 bases, and 16 bases lay between the germline ends. CDR1 and CDR2 from the germline V gene are MDHEN and SYDVKM. The CDR3 consists of 16 residues. The CDR3 sequence: CASSGDRTGTGNTIYF. The DNA for the CDR3 is TGTGCCAGCAGTGGAGACAGAACGGGGACTGGAAACACCATATATTTT.

The chain uses TRBV10-3 and TRBJ2-5; D unclear. Germline CDR1 is ENHRY and CDR2 is SYGVKD. V was clipped by 6 bases and J by 1 base, with 12 bases between them. CDR3 length equals 14 residues. The CDR3 protein is CAISEDPAQETQYF. Written as DNA, the CDR3 is TGTGCCATCAGCGAAGACCCGGCCCAAGAGACCCAGTACTTC.

The chain links TRBV4-1 to TRBJ2-7; D is unresolved. The CDR3 spans 15 residues. Trimming shortened V by 1 base and J by 0 bases, and 10 bases separated the two germline ends. Germline CDR1 and CDR2: MGHRA and YSYEKL. CDR3 sequence: CASSQVGPASYEQYF. The CDR3 DNA is TGCGCCAGCAGCCAAGTTGGGCCTGCCTCCTACGAGCAGTACTTC.

The gene calls are TRBV7-9 and TRBJ2-5, with D tentatively TRBD1 (5 bases). Looked up from germline, CDR1 is SEHNR and CDR2 is FQNEAQ (reference sequence). The CDR3 has 14 amino acids. Trimming took off 3 bases at V and 1 base at J, with 9 bases between the two ends. CDR3 sequence (DNA): TGTGCCAGCAGCTTCCGACAGCCCCAAGAGACCCAGTACTTC. Translating it yields CASSFRQPQETQYF.

The chain links TRBV11-2 to TRBJ2-2, with 10 bases that match TRBD2. V shed 5 bases, J shed 7 bases, and the junction held 13 bases outside the gene matches. The CDR3 sequence is 17 residues long. Germline values: CDR1 SGHAT, CDR2 FQNNGV. The CDR3 nucleotides read TGTGCCAGCAGCCTCCCGAAGAGCGGGGGGGCGTTCGGGGAGCTGTTTTTT. Translated, it gives CASSLPKSGGAFGELFF.

The table lists this clone with a count of one. The chain combines TRBV7-2 with TRBJ1-2; 9 nucleotides line up with TRBD1. Looked up from germline, CDR1 is SGHTA and CDR2 is FQGNSA. There are 14 residues in the CDR3. J lost 7 bases, V lost 5 bases, and 8 bases had no gene match. The CDR3: CASSLIDRGSGYTF. The DNA of the CDR3 is TGTGCCAGCAGCCTAATCGACAGGGGGAGTGGCTACACCTTC.

V and J are TRBV2 and TRBJ2-7, with D unclear. The CDR3 consists of 14 residues. CDR1 SNHLY and CDR2 FYNNEI come from the germline V gene. The V end was cut by 7 bases, the J end by 0 bases, with 13 bases between. This CDR3 is CASNLDNNSYEQYF. CDR3 bases: TGTGCCAGCAACCTCGACAACAACTCCTACGAGCAGTACTTC.

The V call is TRBV13, the J call TRBJ2-1, with 11 bases fitting TRBD2. The CDR3 has 17 amino acids. CDR1 is PRHDT and CDR2 is FYEKMQ in the germline V gene (reference sequence). The V gene end was trimmed by 4 bases and the J gene end by 4 bases; junction bases not matched to a gene: 9. This CDR3 reads CASSSSGGPNLYNEQFF. CDR3 DNA: TGTGCCAGCAGCTCTAGCGGGGGGCCCAACCTATACAATGAGCAGTTCTTC. The full variable domain, completed using reference TRBV13 and TRBJ2-1, is AAGVIQSPRHLIKEKRETATLKCYPIPRHDTVYWYQQGPGQDPQFLISFYEKMQSDKGSIPDRFSAQQFSDYHSELNMSSLELGDSALYFCASSSSGGPNLYNEQFFGPGTRLTVL.

Here the CDR3 reads CASSFTLAGYTSSYNEQFF. DNA for the CDR3: TGTGCCAGCAGTTTTACCCTAGCGGGATACACTAGCTCCTACAATGAGCAGTTCTTC. The rearrangement joins TRBV28 to TRBJ2-1; 9 bases agree with TRBD2. CDR1 and CDR2 from the germline V gene are MDHEN and SYDVKM. With 3 bases clipped from V and 0 bases from J, the junction kept 12 bases outside the gene matches. This CDR3 is 19 amino acids long. The complete variable domain, with remaining parts taken from reference TRBV28 and TRBJ2-1, reads DVKVTQSSRYLVKRTGEKVFLECVQDMDHENMFWYRQDPGLGLRLIYFSYDVKMKEKGDIPEGYSVSREKKERFSLILESASTNQTSMYLCASSFTLAGYTSSYNEQFFGPGTRLTVL.

The rearrangement joins TRBV7-9 to TRBJ2-2; no definite D call. Germline V gene lookup returns CDR1 SEHNR and CDR2 FQNEAQ (reference sequence). CDR3 length equals 14 residues. V was pared by 4 bases and J by 5 bases, with 11 bases between. Written as DNA, the CDR3 is TGTGCCAGCAGCTCAGGAGATAGGACCGGGGAGCTGTTTTTT. Protein product: CASSSGDRTGELFF.

V gene TRBV7-3 combines with J gene TRBJ2-2; D remains unclear. The CDR3 is 19 residues long. Trimming took off 2 bases at V and 6 bases at J, with 25 bases between the two ends. Germline V gene lookup returns CDR1 SGHTA and CDR2 FQGTGA. CDR3 in amino acids: CASSLSGSGWQRGPGELFF. For the CDR3, the DNA is TGTGCCAGCAGCTTATCAGGTAGTGGGTGGCAGAGAGGTCCCGGGGAGCTGTTTTTT.

V usage is TRBV18 and J usage is TRBJ2-7; the D gene is possibly TRBD2 (6 bases). Germline V lookup: CDR1 KGHSH, CDR2 LQKENI. V shed 0 bases and J shed 3 bases, with 9 bases lying between them. This CDR3 spans 14 amino acids. The CDR3 sequence is CASSPPTAGYEQYF. CDR3 nucleotides: TGTGCCAGCTCACCACCGACAGCGGGCTACGAGCAGTACTTC. Supplemented by reference TRBV18 and TRBJ2-7, the full variable domain reads NAGVMQNPRHLVRRRGQEARLRCSPMKGHSHVYWYRQLPEEGLKFMVYLQKENIIDESGMPKERFSAEFPKEGPSILRIQQVVRGDSAAYFCASSPPTAGYEQYFGPGTRLTVT.